This T cell receptor (beta chain) comes out of a study of a mutant IDH1 vaccine in newly diagnosed glioma. Overall study context: The patients received vaccinations eight times, in weeks 1, 3, 5, 7, 11, 15, 19 and 23. Radiotherapy alone preceded vaccination by 4-6 weeks; alternatively, vaccination started with temozolomide cycles. Males made up about 62% and females 37.5% of treated patients, whose mean age was around 41 years. The therapy given earlier, which was standard therapy, consisted of radiotherapy, temozolomide, or both, and most of the patients received both.

The time point denotes: week 11, during vaccination. The study gave 300 ug of mutant IDH1 20-mer peptide per vaccine dose, with topical imiquimod. Details on this clone: Its target is unknown.

The repertoire was sequenced with immunoSEQ multiplex PCR; TCRdb's copy has only in-frame clones and lacks some. This table holds tens of thousands of clones, just under 90% found once. The CDR3 sequence is 15 residues long. Germline lookup yields CDR1 MNHEY and CDR2 SVGAGI. V lost 7 bases to trimming and J lost 3 bases, with 15 bases between them. This TCR derives from a woman in her thirties or forties with glioma. Sequenced material: PBMCs, taken from a glioma patient whose treatment included an IDH1 peptide vaccine. V gene TRBV6-5 combines with J gene TRBJ1-4; weak D call: TRBD1 (5 bases). Written as DNA, the CDR3 is TGTGCCAGCAAGGGGAATTGGGGTGCTAATGAAAAACTGTTTTTT. Protein: CASKGNWGANEKLFF.